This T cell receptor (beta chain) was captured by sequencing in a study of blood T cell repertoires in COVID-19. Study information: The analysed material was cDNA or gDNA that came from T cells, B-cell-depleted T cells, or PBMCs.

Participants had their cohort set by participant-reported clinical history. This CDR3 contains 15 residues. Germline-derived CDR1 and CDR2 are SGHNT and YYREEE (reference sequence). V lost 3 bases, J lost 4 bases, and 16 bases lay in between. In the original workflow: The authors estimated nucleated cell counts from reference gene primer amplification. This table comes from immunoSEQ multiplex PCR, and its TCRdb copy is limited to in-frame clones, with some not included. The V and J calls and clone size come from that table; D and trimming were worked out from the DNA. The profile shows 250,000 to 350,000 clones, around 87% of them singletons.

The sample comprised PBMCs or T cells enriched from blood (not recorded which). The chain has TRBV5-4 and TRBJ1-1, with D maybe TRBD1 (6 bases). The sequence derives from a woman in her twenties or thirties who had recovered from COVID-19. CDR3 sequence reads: CASSSDRWASTEAFF. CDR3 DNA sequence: TGTGCCAGCAGCTCCGACAGGTGGGCGTCCACTGAAGCTTTCTTT.